Listed here is a single T cell receptor (beta chain). This entry comes from a study of T cell responses to AZD1222 COVID-19 vaccine. The CDR3 totals 11 residues. V lost 4 bases, J lost 3 bases, and 4 bases lay in between. The germline V gene has CDR1 SEHNR and CDR2 FQNEAQ (reference sequence). The protocol was immunoSEQ multiplex PCR, while the TCRdb copy is restricted to in-frame clones and leaves out a portion. The sample has more than 80,000 clones; approximately 91% are singletons. This specimen consisted of peripheral blood, obtained on day 0 of AZD1222 vaccination. This chain joins TRBV7-9 and TRBJ2-7; no clear D. The sequence came from an adult in good health. CDR3 bases: TGTGCCAGCAGCTCCGACTACGAGCAGTACTTC. Its translation is CASSSDYEQYF. Complete variable domain (other parts from reference TRBV7-9 and TRBJ2-7): DTGVSQNPRHKITKRGQNVTFRCDPISEHNRLYWYRQTLGQGPEFLTYFQNEAQLEKSRLLSDRFSAERPKGSFSTLEIQRTEQGDSAMYLCASSSDYEQYFGPGTRLTVT.